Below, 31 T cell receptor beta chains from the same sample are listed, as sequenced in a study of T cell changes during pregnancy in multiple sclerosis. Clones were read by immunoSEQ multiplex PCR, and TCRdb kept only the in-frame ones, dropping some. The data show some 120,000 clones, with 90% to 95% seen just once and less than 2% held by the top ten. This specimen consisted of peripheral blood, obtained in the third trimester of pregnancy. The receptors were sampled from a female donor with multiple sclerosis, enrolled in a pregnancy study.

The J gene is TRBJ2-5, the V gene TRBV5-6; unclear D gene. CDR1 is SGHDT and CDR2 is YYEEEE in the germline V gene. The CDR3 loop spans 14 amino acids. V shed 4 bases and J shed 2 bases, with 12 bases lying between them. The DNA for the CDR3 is TGTGCCAGCAGCCCTACAAGACAACAAGAGACCCAGTACTTC. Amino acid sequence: CASSPTRQQETQYF.

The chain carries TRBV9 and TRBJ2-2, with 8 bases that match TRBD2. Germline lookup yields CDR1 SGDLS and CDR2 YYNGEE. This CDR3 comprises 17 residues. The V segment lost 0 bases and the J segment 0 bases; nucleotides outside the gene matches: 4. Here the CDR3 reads CASSVEALAANTGELFF. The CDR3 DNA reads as TGTGCCAGCAGCGTAGAAGCACTAGCGGCGAACACCGGGGAGCTGTTTTTT.

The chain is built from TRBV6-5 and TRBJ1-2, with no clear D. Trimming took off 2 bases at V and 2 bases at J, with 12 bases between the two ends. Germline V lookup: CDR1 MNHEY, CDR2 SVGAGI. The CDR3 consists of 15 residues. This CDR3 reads CASSYGRGGNYGYTF. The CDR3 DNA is TGTGCCAGCAGTTACGGGCGGGGTGGGAACTATGGCTACACCTTC.

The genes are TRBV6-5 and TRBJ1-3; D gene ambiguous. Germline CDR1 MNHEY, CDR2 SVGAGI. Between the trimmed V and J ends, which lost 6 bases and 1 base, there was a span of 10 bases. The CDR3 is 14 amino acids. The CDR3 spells CASSPTRSGNTIYF. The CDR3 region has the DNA TGTGCCAGCAGCCCGACGAGGTCTGGAAACACCATATATTTT.

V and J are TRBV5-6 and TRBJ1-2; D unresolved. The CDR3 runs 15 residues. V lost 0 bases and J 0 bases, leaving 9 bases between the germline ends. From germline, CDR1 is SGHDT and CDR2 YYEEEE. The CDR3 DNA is TGTGCCAGCAGCTTGGGCGCGGTCCCTAACTATGGCTACACCTTC. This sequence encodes CASSLGAVPNYGYTF.

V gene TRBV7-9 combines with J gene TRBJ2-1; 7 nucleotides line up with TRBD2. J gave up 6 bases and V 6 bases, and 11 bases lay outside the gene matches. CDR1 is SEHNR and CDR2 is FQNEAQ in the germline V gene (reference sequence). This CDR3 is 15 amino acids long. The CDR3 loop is CASRPGLVIGNEQFF. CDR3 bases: TGTGCCAGCAGACCTGGACTAGTCATCGGCAATGAGCAGTTCTTC.

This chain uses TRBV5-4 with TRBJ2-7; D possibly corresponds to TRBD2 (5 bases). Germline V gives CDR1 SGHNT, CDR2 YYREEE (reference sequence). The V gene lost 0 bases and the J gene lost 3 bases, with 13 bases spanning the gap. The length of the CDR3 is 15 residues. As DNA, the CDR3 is TGTGCCAGCAGCTTGGGGGAGTCGGAGGTCTACGAGCAGTACTTC. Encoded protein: CASSLGESEVYEQYF.

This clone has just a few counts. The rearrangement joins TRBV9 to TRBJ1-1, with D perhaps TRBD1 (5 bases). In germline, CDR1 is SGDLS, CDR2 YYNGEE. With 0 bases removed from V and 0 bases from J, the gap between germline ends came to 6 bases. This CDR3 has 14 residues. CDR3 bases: TGTGCCAGCAGCGTAGAGGGGTTGAACACTGAAGCTTTCTTT. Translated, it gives CASSVEGLNTEAFF.

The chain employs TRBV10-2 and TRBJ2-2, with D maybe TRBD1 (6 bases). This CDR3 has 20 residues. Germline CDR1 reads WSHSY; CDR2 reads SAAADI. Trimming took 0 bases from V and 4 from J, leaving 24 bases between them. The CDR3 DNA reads TGCGCCAGCAGTGAGTCCGTCAGGGGAGATCCGATCCGAGGCACCGGGGAGCTGTTTTTT. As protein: CASSESVRGDPIRGTGELFF.

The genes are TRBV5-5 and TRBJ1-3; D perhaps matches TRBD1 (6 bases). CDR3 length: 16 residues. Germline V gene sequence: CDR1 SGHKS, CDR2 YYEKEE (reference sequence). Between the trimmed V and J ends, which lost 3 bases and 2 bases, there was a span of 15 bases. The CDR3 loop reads CASSSITGYPGNTIYF. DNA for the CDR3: TGTGCCAGCAGCTCTATAACAGGGTATCCTGGAAACACCATATATTTT. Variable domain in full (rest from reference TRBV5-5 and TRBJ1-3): DAGVTQSPTHLIKTRGQQVTLRCSPISGHKSVSWYQQVLGQGPQFIFQYYEKEERGRGNFPDRFSARQFPNYSSELNVNALLLGDSALYLCASSSITGYPGNTIYFGEGSWLTVV.

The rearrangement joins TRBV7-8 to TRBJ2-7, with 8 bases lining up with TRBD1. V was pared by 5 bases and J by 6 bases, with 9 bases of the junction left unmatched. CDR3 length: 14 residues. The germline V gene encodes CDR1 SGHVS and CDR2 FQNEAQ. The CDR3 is CASSLDRVQGEQYF. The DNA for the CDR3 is TGTGCCAGCAGCCTGGACAGGGTTCAGGGCGAGCAGTACTTC.

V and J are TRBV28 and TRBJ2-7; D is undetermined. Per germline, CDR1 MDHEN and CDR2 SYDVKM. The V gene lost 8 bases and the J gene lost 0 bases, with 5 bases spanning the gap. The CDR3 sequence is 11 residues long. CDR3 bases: TGTGCCAGCGTCTCCTCCTACGAGCAGTACTTC. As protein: CASVSSYEQYF.

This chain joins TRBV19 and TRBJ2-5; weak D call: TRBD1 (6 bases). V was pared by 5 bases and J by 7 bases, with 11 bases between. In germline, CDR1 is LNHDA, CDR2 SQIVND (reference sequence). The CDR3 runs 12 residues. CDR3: CASSQGLGTQYF. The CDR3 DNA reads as TGTGCCAGTAGTCAGGGGCTTGGGACCCAGTACTTC.

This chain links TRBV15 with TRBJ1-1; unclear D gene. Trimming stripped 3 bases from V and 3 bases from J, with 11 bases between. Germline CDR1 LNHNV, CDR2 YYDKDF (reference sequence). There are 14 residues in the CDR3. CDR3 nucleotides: TGTGCCACCAGCAGGGAACAGAGACACACTGAAGCTTTCTTT. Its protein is CATSREQRHTEAFF.

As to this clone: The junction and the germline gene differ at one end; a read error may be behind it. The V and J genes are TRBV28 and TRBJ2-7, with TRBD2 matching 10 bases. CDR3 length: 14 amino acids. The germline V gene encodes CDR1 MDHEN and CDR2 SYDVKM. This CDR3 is CASRRTGTSENWAF. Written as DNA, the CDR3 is TGTGCCAGCAGGCGAACCGGGACTAGCGAGAACTGGGCCTTC.

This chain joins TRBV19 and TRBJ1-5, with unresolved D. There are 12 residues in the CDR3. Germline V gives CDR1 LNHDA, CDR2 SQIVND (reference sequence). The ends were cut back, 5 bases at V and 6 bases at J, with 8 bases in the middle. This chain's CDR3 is CASSPGGQPQHF. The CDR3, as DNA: TGTGCCAGTAGTCCCGGTGGTCAGCCCCAGCATTTT.

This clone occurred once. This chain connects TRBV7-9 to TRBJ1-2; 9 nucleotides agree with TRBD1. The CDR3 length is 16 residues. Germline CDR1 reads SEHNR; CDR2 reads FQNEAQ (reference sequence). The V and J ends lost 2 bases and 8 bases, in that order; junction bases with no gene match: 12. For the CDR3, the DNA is TGTGCCAGCAGCTTAAAACCGGGACAGGGCATTGGAGGCTACACCTTC. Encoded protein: CASSLKPGQGIGGYTF.

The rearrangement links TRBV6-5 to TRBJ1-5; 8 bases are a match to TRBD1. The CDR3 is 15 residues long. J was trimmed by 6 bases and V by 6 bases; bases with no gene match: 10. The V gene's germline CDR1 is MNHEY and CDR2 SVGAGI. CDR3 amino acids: CASSPDREGSQPQHF. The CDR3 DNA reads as TGTGCCAGCAGCCCGGACAGGGAGGGAAGTCAGCCCCAGCATTTT.

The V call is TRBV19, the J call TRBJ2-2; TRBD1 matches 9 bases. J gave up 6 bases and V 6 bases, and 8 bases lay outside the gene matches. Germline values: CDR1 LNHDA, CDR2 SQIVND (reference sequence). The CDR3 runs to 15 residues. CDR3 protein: CASRRLGQGAGELFF. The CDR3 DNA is TGTGCCAGTAGGAGACTGGGACAGGGTGCCGGGGAGCTGTTTTTT.

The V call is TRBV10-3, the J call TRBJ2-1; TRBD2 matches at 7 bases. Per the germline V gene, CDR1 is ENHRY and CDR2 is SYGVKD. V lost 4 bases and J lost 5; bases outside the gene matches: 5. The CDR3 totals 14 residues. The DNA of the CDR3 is TGTGCCATCAGTGGCGGGGGTGCAGACAATGAGCAGTTCTTC. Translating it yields CAISGGGADNEQFF.

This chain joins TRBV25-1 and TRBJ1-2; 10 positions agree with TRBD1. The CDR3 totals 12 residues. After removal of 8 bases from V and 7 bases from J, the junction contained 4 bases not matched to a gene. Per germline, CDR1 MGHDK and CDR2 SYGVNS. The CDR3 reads CASRQGAGGYTF. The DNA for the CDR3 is TGTGCCAGCCGACAGGGGGCGGGTGGCTACACCTTC.

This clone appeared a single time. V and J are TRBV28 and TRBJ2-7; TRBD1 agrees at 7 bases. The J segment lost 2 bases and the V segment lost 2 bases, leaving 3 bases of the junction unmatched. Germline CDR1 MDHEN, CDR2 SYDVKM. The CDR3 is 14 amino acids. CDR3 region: CASSLTGETYEQYF. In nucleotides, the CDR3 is TGTGCCAGCAGTTTAACAGGGGAGACCTACGAGCAGTACTTC.

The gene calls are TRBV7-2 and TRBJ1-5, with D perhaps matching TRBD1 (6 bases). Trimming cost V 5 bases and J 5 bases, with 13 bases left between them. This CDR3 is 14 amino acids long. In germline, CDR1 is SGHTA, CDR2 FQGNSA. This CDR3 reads CASSIRGQDQPQHF. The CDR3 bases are TGTGCCAGCAGCATCAGGGGCCAGGATCAGCCCCAGCATTTT.

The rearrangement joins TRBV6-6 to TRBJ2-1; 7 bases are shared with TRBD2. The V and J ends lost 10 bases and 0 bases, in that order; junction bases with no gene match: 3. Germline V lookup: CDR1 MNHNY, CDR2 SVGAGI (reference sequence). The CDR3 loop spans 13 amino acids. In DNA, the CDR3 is TGTGCCATTCGCGGGGGCTCCTACAATGAGCAGTTCTTC. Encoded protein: CAIRGGSYNEQFF.

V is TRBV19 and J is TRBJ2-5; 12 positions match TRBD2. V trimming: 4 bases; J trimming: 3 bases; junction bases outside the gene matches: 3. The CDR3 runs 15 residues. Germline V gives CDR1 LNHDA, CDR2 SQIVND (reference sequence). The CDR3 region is CASSTLAGGKETQYF. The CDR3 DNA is TGTGCCAGTAGTACCCTAGCGGGGGGGAAAGAGACCCAGTACTTC.

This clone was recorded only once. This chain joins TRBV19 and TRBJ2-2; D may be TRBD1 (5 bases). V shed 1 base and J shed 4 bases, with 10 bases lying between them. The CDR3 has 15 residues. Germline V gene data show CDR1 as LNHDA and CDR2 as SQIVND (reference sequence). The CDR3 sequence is CASSIGAGLTGELFF. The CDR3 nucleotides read TGTGCCAGTAGTATAGGCGCAGGGCTCACCGGGGAGCTGTTTTTT.

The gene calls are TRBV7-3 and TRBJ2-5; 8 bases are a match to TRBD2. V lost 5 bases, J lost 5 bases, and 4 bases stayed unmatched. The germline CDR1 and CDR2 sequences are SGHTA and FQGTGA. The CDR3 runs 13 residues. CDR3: CASSRGGKETQYF. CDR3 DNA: TGTGCCAGCAGCCGGGGGGGGAAGGAGACCCAGTACTTC. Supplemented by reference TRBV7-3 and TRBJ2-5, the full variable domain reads GAGVSQTPSNKVTEKGKYVELRCDPISGHTALYWYRQSLGQGPEFLIYFQGTGAADDSGLPNDRFFAVRPEGSVSTLKIQRTERGDSAVYLCASSRGGKETQYFGPGTRLLVL.

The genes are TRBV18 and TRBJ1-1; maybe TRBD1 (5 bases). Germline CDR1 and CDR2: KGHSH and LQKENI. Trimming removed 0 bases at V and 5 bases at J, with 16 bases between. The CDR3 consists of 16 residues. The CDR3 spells CASSPPNRPPRTEAFF. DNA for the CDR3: TGTGCCAGCTCACCACCGAACAGGCCACCTAGGACTGAAGCTTTCTTT. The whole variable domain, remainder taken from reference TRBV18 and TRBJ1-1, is NAGVMQNPRHLVRRRGQEARLRCSPMKGHSHVYWYRQLPEEGLKFMVYLQKENIIDESGMPKERFSAEFPKEGPSILRIQQVVRGDSAAYFCASSPPNRPPRTEAFFGQGTRLTVV.

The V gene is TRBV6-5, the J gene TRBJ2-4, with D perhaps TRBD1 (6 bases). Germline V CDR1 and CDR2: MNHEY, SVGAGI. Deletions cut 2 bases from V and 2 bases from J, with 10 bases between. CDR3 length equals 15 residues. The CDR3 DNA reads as TGTGCCAGCAGTTACCAACAGGGCACCAAAAACATTCAGTACTTC. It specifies CASSYQQGTKNIQYF.

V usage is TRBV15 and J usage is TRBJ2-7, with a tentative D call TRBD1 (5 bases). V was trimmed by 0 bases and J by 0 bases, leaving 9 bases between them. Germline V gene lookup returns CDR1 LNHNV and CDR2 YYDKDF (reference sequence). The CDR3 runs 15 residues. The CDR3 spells CATSRDRTSSYEQYF. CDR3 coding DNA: TGTGCCACCAGCAGAGACAGGACATCCTCCTACGAGCAGTACTTC. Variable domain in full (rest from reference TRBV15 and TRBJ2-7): DAMVIQNPRYQVTQFGKPVTLSCSQTLNHNVMYWYQQKSSQAPKLLFHYYDKDFNNEADTPDNFQSRRPNTSFCFLDIRSPGLGDTAMYLCATSRDRTSSYEQYFGPGTRLTVT.

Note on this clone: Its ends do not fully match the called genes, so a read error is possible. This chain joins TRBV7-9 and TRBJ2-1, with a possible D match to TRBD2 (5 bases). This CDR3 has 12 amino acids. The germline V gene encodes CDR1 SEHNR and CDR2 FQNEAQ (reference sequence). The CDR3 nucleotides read TGTGCCAGCAGCTTAGACCGGCGCCACGGGATCTTC. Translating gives CASSLDRRHGIF.